This T cell receptor (beta chain) appears in the sequencing data of a study of T cells in localized non-small cell lung cancer. Study conclusions and caveats: Those with higher blood T cell density had longer overall survival. Uninvolved adjacent lung showed the highest T cell clonality, exceeding tumor. Since sequencing was restricted to only one region of the tumor, intratumor heterogeneity remains a possibility. Adjacent lung held a median roughly 50 of the top 100 tumor clones.

Assay: immunoSEQ multiplex PCR; the TCRdb copy retains only in-frame clones and omits some. The table has approximately 30,000 clones, 87% seen once. Worth noting for this clone: Its antigen is currently unknown. The sample has other DNA sequences that encode this CDR3 too.

This CDR3 contains 12 residues. V lost 0 bases and J 5 bases, leaving 5 bases between the germline ends. Germline V gene data show CDR1 as ENHRY and CDR2 as SYGVKD. The receptor was isolated from a man aged 40 to 70 with stage III lung adenocarcinoma. This rearrangement joins TRBV10-3 to TRBJ2-7; no firm D call. Specimen: peripheral blood mononuclear cells, collected before any cancer treatment. In DNA, the CDR3 is TGTGCCATCAGTGAGTCTCTGAACGAGCAGTACTTC. Translated: CAISESLNEQYF.